The clone carrying this T cell receptor (beta chain) has more than one count but fewer than ten. Its matching antigen is unknown. Regarding treatment: roughly 10-day PBMC culture with coronavirus spike peptide pools or control peptides (ViraFEST assay). An Oncomine TCR Beta short-read assay was used to sequence the DNA from cultured CD4+ T cells. The template was genomic DNA from cultured CD4+ T cells. TCRdb re-called the PCR reads through MiXCR, storing one row per CDR3 protein. The sample carries around 26,000 distinct CDR3 sequences, about three fifths recorded once. The germline V gene encodes CDR1 SNHLY and CDR2 FYNNEI. The V end lost 5 bases, the J end lost 6 bases, and 14 bases lay between the germline ends. CDR3 length: 15 amino acids. The sample belongs to a study of vaccination and CD4 T cells after COVID-19. Study-wide context: Samples were taken after vaccination, a median of roughly 65 days after dose two, with a range of 14 to 241.

This chain connects TRBV2 to TRBJ1-6; D not resolved. Sequencing was done on a sample of CD4+ T cells from blood, cultured in vitro. The sequence was obtained from a human donor who had recovered from COVID-19. The CDR3 DNA reads TGTGCCAGCAGTCCATTGGCCATTGCTAATTCACCCCTCCACTTT. This translates into CASSPLAIANSPLHF.